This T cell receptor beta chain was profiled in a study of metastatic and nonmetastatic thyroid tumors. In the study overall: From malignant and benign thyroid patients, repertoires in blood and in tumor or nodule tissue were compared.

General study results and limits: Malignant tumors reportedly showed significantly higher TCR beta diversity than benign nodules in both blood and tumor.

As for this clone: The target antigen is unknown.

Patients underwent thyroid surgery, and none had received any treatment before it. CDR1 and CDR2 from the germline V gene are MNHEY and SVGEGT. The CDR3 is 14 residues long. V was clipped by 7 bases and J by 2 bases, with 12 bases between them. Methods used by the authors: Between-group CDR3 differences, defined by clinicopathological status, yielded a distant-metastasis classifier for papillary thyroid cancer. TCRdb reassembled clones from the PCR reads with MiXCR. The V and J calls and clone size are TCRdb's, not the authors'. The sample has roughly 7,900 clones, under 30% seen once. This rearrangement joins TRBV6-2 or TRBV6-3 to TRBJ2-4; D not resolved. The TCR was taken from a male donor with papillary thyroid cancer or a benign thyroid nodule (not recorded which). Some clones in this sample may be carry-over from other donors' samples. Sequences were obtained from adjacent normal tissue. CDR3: CASKLHPSKNIQYF. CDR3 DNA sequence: TGTGCCAGCAAGTTACACCCGTCCAAAAACATTCAGTACTTC.